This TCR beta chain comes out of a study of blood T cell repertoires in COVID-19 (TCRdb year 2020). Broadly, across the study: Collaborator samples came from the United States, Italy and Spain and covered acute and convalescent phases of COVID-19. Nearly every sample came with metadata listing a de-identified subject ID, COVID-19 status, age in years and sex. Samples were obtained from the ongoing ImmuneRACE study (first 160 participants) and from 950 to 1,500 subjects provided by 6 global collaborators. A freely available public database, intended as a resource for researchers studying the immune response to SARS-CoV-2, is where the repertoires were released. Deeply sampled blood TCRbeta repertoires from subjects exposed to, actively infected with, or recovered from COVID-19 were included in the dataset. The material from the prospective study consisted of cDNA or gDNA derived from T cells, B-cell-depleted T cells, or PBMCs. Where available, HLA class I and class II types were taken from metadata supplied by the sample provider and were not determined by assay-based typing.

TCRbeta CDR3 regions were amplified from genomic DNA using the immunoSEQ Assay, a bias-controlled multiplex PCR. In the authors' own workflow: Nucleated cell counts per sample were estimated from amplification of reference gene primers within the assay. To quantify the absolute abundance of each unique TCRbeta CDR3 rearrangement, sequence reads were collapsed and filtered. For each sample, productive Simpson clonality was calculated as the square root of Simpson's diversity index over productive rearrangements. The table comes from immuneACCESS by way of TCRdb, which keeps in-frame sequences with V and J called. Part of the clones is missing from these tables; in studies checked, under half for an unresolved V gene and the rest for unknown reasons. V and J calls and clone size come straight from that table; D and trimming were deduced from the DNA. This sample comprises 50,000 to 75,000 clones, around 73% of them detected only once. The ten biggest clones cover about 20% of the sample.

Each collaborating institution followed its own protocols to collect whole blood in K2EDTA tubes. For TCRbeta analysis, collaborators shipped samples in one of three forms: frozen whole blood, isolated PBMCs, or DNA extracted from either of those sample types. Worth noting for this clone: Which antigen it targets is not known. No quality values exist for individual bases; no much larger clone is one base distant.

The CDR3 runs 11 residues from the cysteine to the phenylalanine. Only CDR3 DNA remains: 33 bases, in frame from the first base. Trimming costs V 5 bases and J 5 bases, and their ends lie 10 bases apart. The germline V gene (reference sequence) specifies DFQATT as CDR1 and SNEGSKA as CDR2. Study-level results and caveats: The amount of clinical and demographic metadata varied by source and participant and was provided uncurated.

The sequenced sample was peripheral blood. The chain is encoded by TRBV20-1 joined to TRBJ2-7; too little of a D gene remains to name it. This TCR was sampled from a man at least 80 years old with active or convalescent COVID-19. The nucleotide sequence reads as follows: TGCAGTGCTGGCCGCGGAAACGAGCAGTACTTC. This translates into CSAGRGNEQYF.